Listed here is a single TCR beta chain. The antigen remains unidentified. One end of the junction fails to match germline, which may point to a read error. The study recruited healthy Caucasian donors from Russia who were aged about 6 to 90. Germline values: CDR1 SNHLY, CDR2 FYNNEI. CDR3 length: 15 amino acids. The data belong to a study of blood T cells in healthy people across ages. Then a second PCR, running roughly 7 to 11 cycles, was carried out with a sample-barcoded 5' primer and a J-beta primer mix. Each CDR3 protein gets one entry after TCRdb re-called the 5' RACE reads with MiXCR. This table holds 600,000 to 850,000 distinct CDR3 sequences, approximately 43% found once. General study findings and limits: Older individuals had lower TCR beta diversity per million T cells (the decline was roughly linear).

The chain uses TRBV2 and TRBJ2-3; 8 bases fit TRBD1. The sample comprised blood. This receptor was identified in a woman aged 60-75 years in good health. The CDR3 region is CACSVGDRGIDTQYF. The CDR3 DNA follows: TGTGCCTGCAGTGTTGGCGACAGGGGCATAGATACGCAGTATTTT.